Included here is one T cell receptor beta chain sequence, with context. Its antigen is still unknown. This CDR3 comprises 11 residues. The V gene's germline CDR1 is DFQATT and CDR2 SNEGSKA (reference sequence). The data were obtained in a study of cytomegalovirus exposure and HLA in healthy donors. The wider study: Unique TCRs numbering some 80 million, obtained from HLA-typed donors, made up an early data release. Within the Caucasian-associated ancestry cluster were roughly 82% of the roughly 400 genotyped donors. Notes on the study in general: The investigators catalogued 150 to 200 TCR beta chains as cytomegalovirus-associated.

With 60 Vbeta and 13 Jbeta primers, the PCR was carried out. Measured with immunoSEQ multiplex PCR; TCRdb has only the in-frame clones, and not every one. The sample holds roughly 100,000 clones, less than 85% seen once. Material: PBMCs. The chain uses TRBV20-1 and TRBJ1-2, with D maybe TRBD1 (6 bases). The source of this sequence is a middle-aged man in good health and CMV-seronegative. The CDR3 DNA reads TGCAGCCCGGGGGGGGCCTATGGCTACACCTTC. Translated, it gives CSPGGAYGYTF.